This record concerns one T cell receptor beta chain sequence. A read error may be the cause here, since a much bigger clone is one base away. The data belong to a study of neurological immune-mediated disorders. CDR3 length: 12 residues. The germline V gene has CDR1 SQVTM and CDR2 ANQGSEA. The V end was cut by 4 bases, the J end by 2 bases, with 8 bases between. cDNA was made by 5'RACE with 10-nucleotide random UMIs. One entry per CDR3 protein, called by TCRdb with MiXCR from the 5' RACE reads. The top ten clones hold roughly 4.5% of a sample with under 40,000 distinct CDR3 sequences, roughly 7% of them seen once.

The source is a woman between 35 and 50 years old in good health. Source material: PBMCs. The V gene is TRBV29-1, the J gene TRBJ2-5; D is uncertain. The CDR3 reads CSVAQMQETQYF. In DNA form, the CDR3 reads TGCAGCGTTGCCCAGATGCAAGAGACCCAGTACTTC.